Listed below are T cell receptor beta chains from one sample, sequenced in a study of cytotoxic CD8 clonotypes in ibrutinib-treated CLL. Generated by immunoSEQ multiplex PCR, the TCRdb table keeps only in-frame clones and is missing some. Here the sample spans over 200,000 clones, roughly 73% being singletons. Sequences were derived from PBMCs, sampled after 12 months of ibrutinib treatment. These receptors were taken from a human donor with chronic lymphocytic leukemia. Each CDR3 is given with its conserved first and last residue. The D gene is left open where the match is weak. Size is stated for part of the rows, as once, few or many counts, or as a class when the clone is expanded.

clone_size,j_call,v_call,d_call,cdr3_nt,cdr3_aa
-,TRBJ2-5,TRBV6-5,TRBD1,TGTGCCAGCAGTCGGGACAGTATACAAGAGACCCAGTACTTC,CASSRDSIQETQYF
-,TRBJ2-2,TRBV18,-,TGTGCCAGCTCATTCGGATCGTCAGGGGCCGGGGAGCTGTTTTTT,CASSFGSSGAGELFF
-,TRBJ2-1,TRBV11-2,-,TGTGCCAGCAGCTTAGATCCGGGGACGACCGGGGAGTTCTTC,CASSLDPGTTGEFF
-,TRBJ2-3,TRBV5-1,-,TGCGCCAGCAGCTTTTGGGATCTCTCCACAGATACGCAGTATTTT,CASSFWDLSTDTQYF
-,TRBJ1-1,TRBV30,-,TGTGCCTGGACCCATCCAGGGGTCCCGAACACTGAAGCTTTCTTT,CAWTHPGVPNTEAFF
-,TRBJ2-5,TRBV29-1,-,TGCAGCGTTGGGTTTGGCCAAGAGACCCAGTACTTC,CSVGFGQETQYF
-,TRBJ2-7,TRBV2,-,TGTGCCAGCTACTTCTGGACGAGCTCCTACGAGCAGTACTTC,CASYFWTSSYEQYF
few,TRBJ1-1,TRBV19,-,TGTGCCAGTAGAGACGGTGAAGCTTTCTTT,CASRDGEAFF
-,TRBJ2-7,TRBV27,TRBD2,TGTGCCAGCAGTTTAGCGGGGGTGAACCCCTACGAGCAGTACTTC,CASSLAGVNPYEQYF
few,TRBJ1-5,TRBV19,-,TGTGCCAGTAGTATACGGACAGATAGCAATCAGCCCCAGCATTTT,CASSIRTDSNQPQHF
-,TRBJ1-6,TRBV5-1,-,TGCGCCAGCAGCTTGGTGTTGGCAGGGGTTTCACCCCTCCACTTT,CASSLVLAGVSPLHF
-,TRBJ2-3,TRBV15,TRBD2,TGTGCCACCAGCAGTAGCGGGGGGGCAGATACGCAGTATTTT,CATSSSGGADTQYF
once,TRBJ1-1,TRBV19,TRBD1,TGTGCCAGTAGTCCGTGGGACAGCAAAAACACTGAAGCTTTCTTT,CASSPWDSKNTEAFF
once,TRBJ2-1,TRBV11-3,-,TGTGCCAGCAGCCCGGGCCAGGACGTATACAATGAGCAGTTCTTC,CASSPGQDVYNEQFF
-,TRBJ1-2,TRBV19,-,TGTGCCAGTAGTGCGGCAGGGGTAGACTATGGCTACACCTTC,CASSAAGVDYGYTF
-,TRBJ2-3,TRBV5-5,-,TGTGCCAGCAGCCCGCTCGGGCAGGGTGCAGATACGCAGTATTTT,CASSPLGQGADTQYF
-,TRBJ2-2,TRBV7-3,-,TGTGCCAGCCGCTCCGGGGGCCCCACCGGGGAGCTGTTTTTT,CASRSGGPTGELFF
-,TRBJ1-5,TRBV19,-,TGTGCCAGTAGTATAGATCTGTTCAGAGGCAATCAGCCCCAGCATTTT,CASSIDLFRGNQPQHF
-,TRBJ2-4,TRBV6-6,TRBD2,TGTGCCAGCAGTCCCTCGATAGCGGGGCGAGGAAACATTCAGTACTTC,CASSPSIAGRGNIQYF
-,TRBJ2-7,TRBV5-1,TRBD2,TGCGCCAGCTTCGAAGGGACTAGTGGTGGCGAGCAGTACTTC,CASFEGTSGGEQYF
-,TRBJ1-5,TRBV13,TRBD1,TGTGCCAGCAGCTTGGGGGACAGGGAAGGCAATCAGCCCCAGCATTTT,CASSLGDREGNQPQHF
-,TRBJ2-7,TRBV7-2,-,TGTGCCAGCAGCTATTGGCTTGCCCCCTACGAGCAGTACTTC,CASSYWLAPYEQYF
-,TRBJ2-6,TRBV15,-,TGTGCCACCGGGGCGAGCGTGGATGGGGCCAACGTCCTGACTTTC,CATGASVDGANVLTF
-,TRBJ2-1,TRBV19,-,TGTGCCAGTAGTAATAGAGGACAGCTGTACAATGAGCAGTTCTTC,CASSNRGQLYNEQFF
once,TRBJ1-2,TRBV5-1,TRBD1,TGCGCCAGCAGCTTGGACGGGACAGAATTCTATGGCTACACCTTC,CASSLDGTEFYGYTF
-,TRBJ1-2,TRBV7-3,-,TGTGCCAGCAGCTTAGCCAGCCTCTATGGCTACACCTTC,CASSLASLYGYTF
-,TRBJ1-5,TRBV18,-,TGTGCCAGCTCAGCGACCGGGGTCCAAAGTCTCCCCCAGCATTTT,CASSATGVQSLPQHF
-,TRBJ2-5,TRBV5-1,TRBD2,TGCGCCAGCAGCCCCACCCCGGGGGGAGATGAGACCCAGTACTTC,CASSPTPGGDETQYF
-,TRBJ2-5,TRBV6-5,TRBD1,TGTGCCAGCAGTTACTCTGGACAGGGAGGAGAGACCCAGTACTTC,CASSYSGQGGETQYF
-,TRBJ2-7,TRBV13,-,TGTGCCAGCAGCTTACTTGGCGGGTACGAGCAGTACTTC,CASSLLGGYEQYF
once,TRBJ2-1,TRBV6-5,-,TGTGCCAGCACCGCAGAAGGGTCCTACAATGAGCAGTTCTTC,CASTAEGSYNEQFF
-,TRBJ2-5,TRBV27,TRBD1,TGTGCCAGCAGACCAGGGGGCGAAGAGACCCAGTACTTC,CASRPGGEETQYF
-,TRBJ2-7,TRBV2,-,TGTGCCAGCAGCGCTTGGCAGGGGATCTACGAGCAGTATTTC,CASSAWQGIYEQYF
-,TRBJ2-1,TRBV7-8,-,TGTGCCAGCACCCACTCTTTAGGCAATGAGCAGTTCTTC,CASTHSLGNEQFF
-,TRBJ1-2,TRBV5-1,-,TGCGCCAGCAGCTTGAGTCTATGGAATGGCTACACCTTC,CASSLSLWNGYTF
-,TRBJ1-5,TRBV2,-,TGTGCCAGCAGTGGCCGAACAGGGAATCAGCCCCAGCATTTT,CASSGRTGNQPQHF
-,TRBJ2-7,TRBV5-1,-,TGCGCCAGCAGCGGGGCTGGGTACGAGCAGTACTTC,CASSGAGYEQYF
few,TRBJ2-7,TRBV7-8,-,TGTGCCAGCAGCTTCCGAGAATCGGACAGCTTGAGTACCTTCTTC,CASSFRESDSLSTFF
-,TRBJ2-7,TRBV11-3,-,TGTGCCAGCAGCTTATTCATATTAAGGCAGGGCTGGTCCTACGAGCAGTACTTC,CASSLFILRQGWSYEQYF
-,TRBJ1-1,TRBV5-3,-,TGTGCCAGCACCCGGGCTCCTGGGCACACTGAAGCTTTCTTT,CASTRAPGHTEAFF
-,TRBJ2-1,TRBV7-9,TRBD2,TGTGCCAGCAGCTTTGGAACTAGCGAAGATGAGCAGTTCTTC,CASSFGTSEDEQFF
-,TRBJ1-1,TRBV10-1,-,TGCGCCAGCAGTGAATCGGACGGGTTAGGGACTGAAGCTTTCTTT,CASSESDGLGTEAFF
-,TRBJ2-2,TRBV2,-,TGTGCCAGCAGTGAGGGGTTCAGGGAGCTGTTTTTT,CASSEGFRELFF
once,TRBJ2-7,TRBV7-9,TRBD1,TGTGCCAGCAGCTTAAGGCCAGCCTCGGACAGGGTGGCCTACGAGCAGTACTTC,CASSLRPASDRVAYEQYF
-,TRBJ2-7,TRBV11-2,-,TGTGCCAGCAGCTCTTGGACCGACTCCTACGAGCAGTACTTC,CASSSWTDSYEQYF
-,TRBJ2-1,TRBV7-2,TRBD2,TGTGCCAGCACCCAGGCGGGGGGGCCAGGTAATGAGCAGTTCTTC,CASTQAGGPGNEQFF
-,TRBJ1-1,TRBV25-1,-,TGTGCCAGCAGTTCTCCAGGCCTTTCGGTGGGCACTGAAGCTTTCTTT,CASSSPGLSVGTEAFF
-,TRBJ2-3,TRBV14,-,TGTGCCAGCACCCCGGGGGCCACAGATACGCAGTATTTT,CASTPGATDTQYF
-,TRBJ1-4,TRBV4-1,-,TGCGCCAGCAGCCAAGATCTAGGGGGATATGAAAAACTGTTTTTT,CASSQDLGGYEKLFF
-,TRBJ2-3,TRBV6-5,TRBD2,TGTGCCAGCAGTTACATACAGGGCGGGGGGGATACGCAGTATTTT,CASSYIQGGGDTQYF
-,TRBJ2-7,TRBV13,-,TGTGCCAGCAGCTCGGGGCCCTCGGGCGAGCAGTACTTC,CASSSGPSGEQYF